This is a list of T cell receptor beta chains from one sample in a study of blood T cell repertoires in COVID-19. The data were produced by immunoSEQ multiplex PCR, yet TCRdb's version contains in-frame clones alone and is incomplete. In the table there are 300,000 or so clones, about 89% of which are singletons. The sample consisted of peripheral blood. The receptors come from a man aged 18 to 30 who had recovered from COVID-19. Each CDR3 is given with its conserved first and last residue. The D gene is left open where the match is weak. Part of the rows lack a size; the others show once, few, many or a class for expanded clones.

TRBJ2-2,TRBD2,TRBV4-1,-,TGCGCCAGCAGCCAATATAGCGGGGGGGCACTCACCGGGGAGCTGTTTTTT,CASSQYSGGALTGELFF
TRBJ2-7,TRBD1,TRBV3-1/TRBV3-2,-,TGTGCCAGCAGCCGACTTGGACAGGGGAACGAGCAGTACTTC,CASSRLGQGNEQYF
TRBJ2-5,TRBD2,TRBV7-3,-,TGTGCCAGCAGCCCCGGACTAGCGGGAGTGGAGACCCAGTACTTC,CASSPGLAGVETQYF
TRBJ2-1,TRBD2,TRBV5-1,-,TGCGCCAGCAGCGCCCAGGGGGCTAGCGGGGGCAATGAGCAGTTCTTC,CASSAQGASGGNEQFF
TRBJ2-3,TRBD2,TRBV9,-,TGTGCCAGCAGCACTACGGGCGGGGGGGCCACAGATACGCAGTATTTT,CASSTTGGGATDTQYF
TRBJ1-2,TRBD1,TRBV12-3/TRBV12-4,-,TGTGCCAGCAGTACTCCGGGACAGCTTGGCTACACCTTC,CASSTPGQLGYTF
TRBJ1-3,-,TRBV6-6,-,TGTGCCAGCAGTTACTTAATTTTTTCGGGAAACACCATATATTTT,CASSYLIFSGNTIYF
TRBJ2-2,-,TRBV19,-,TGTGCCAGTAGTATGGCGACAGGGAACACCGGGGAGCTGTTTTTT,CASSMATGNTGELFF
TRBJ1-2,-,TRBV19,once,TGTGCCAGTAGTATTCTCCGGGACACTCCTAACTATGGCTACACCTTC,CASSILRDTPNYGYTF
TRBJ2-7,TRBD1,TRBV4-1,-,TGCGCCAGCAGCCCTCGACAGGGGGCGAACTACGAGCAGTACTTC,CASSPRQGANYEQYF
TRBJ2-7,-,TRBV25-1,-,TGTGCCAGCAGTGAATTTGGTGCGTCAGGAACCGCCTACGAGCAGTACTTC,CASSEFGASGTAYEQYF
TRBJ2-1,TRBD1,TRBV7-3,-,TGTGCCAGCAGCTATACAGGGGGCGGGAATGAGCAGTTCTTC,CASSYTGGGNEQFF
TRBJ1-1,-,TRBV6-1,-,TGTGCCAGCAGTGAACGCCCAGGGACAATGAACACTGAAGCTTTCTTT,CASSERPGTMNTEAFF
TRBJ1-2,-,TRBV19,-,TGTGCCAGTAGTATAGTCGTCGGGGCGGGGAACTATGGCTACACCTTC,CASSIVVGAGNYGYTF
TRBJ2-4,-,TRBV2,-,TGTGCCAGCAGTGAATCGGGAAACCGAAACATTCAGTACTTC,CASSESGNRNIQYF
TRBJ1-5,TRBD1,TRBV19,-,TGTGCCAGTAGTCTGGGACAGGATCTCAATCAGCCCCAGCATTTT,CASSLGQDLNQPQHF
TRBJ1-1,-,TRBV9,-,TGTGCCAGCAGCGTAGTAGGTGGGGCGGGGATGGGCACTGAAGCTTTCTTT,CASSVVGGAGMGTEAFF
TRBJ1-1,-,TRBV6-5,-,TGTGCCAGCAGTTACTTCGGGGGGACTGAAGCTTTCTTT,CASSYFGGTEAFF
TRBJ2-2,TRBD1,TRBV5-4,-,TGTGCCAGCAGGGACAGGGGGCTTGGCGGGGAGCTGTTTTTT,CASRDRGLGGELFF
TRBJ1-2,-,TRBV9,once,TGTGCCAGCAGCGTTGAGGAGTTCTATGGCTACACCTTC,CASSVEEFYGYTF
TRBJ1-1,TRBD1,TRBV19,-,TGTGCCAGTACCATACAGGGGGCGTCCACTGAAGCTTTCTTT,CASTIQGASTEAFF
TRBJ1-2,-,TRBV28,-,TGTGCCAGCAGCCCAGGGGAAGTCTACGGCTACACCTTC,CASSPGEVYGYTF
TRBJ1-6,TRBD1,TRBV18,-,TGTGCCAGCTCACGTACCGAGGACAGGGCCTCACCCCTCCACTTT,CASSRTEDRASPLHF
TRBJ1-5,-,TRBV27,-,TGTGCCAGCAGTTTGGCAGGGCATCAGCCCCAGCATTTT,CASSLAGHQPQHF
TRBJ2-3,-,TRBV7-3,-,TGTGCCAGCAGCTTAGGGCACGAAACAGATACGCAGTATTTT,CASSLGHETDTQYF